This TCR beta chain was documented in a study of T cells of healthy individuals. Trimming removed 4 bases at V and 4 bases at J, with 14 bases between. The CDR3 is made up of 15 amino acids. Germline CDR1 SGHVS, CDR2 FQNEAQ. Via MiXCR, TCRdb re-called the 5' RACE reads, giving one row per CDR3 protein. The sample lists about 53,000 distinct CDR3 sequences; 14% to 15% were seen once. J is TRBJ1-5 and V is TRBV7-8; D is unclear. This sequence originates from a human donor in good health. CDR3 sequence: CASSSRLSLNQPQHF. In DNA, the CDR3 is TGTGCCAGCAGCTCGAGACTCAGCCTAAATCAGCCCCAGCATTTT.